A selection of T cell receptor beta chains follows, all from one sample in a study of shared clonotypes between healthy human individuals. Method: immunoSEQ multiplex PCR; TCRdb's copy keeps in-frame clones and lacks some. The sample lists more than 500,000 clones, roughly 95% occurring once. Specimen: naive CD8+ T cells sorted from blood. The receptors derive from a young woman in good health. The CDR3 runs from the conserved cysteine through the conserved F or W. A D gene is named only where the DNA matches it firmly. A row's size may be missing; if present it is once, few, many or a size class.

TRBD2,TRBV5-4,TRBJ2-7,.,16,TGTGCCAGCAGCGCCTATCTAGCGGGGGGCTCCTACGAGCAGTACTTC,CASSAYLAGGSYEQYF
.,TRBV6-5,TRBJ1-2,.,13,TGTGCCAGCAGTTACTCAACAGGGAATGGCTACACCTTC,CASSYSTGNGYTF
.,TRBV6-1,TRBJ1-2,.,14,TGTGCCAGCAATGGCGGACACATCAACTATGGCTACACCTTC,CASNGGHINYGYTF
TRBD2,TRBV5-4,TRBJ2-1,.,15,TGTGCCAGCAGCGAGGCAGCGGGAGGCTTAAATGAGCAGTTCTTC,CASSEAAGGLNEQFF
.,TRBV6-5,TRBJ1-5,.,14,TGTGCCAGCAGTTACGCCCCCAGGGGTCAGCCCCAGCATTTT,CASSYAPRGQPQHF
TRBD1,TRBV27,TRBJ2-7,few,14,TGTGCCAGCAGTGCAGCAGGGGGATCCTACGAGCAGTACTTC,CASSAAGGSYEQYF
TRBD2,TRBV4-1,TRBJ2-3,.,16,TGCGCCAGCAGCCACGGACTAGCGGAAAACACAGATACGCAGTATTTT,CASSHGLAENTDTQYF
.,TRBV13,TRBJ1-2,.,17,TGTGCCAGCAGCTTAGGCACCCCGGACAGTGTTGTCTATGGCTACACCTTC,CASSLGTPDSVVYGYTF
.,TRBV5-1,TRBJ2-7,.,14,TGCGCCAGCGGTACCGGGGGAGGCTCCTACGAGCAGTACTTC,CASGTGGGSYEQYF
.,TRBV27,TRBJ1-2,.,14,TGTGCCAGCAGTCCCAGGGAAGCCTTATATGGCTACACCTTC,CASSPREALYGYTF
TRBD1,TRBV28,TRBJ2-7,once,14,TGTGCCAGCAGTTATTTACAGGGGCCGTACGAGCAGTACTTC,CASSYLQGPYEQYF
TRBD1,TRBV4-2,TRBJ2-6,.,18,TGTGCCAGCAGCCAAGAATCTACAGGGGTGTATGGGGCCAACGTCCTGACTTTC,CASSQESTGVYGANVLTF
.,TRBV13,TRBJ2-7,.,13,TGTGCCAGCAGGGCCGGCCAAGACTACGAGCAGTACTTC,CASRAGQDYEQYF
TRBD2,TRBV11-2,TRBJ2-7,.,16,TGTGCCAGCAGCTTAGATCGGACAGCGGGGGTTCGGGAGCAGTACTTC,CASSLDRTAGVREQYF
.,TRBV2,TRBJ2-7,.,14,TGTGCCAGCAGTCAGGACAGACTCTCCTACGAGCAGTACTTC,CASSQDRLSYEQYF
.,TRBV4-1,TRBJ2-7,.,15,TGCGCCAGCAGCGCACATCCGGACAGATCCTACGAGCAGTACTTC,CASSAHPDRSYEQYF
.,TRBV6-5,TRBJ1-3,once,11,TGTGCCAGCGTCTCTGGAAACACCATATATTTT,CASVSGNTIYF
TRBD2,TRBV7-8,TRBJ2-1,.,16,TGTGCCAGCAGCTTAGTGTCCAGCGGGATAAGTAATGAGCAGTTCTTC,CASSLVSSGISNEQFF
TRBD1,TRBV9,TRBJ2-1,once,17,TGTGCCAGCAGCGTAGAGGGGACAGTGTCCTCCTACAATGAGCAGTTCTTC,CASSVEGTVSSYNEQFF
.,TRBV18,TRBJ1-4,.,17,TGTGCCAGCTCACCCCTGCCCCTCTCAACCGAGGGTGAAAAACTGTTTTTT,CASSPLPLSTEGEKLFF
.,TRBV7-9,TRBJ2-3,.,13,TGTGCCAGCAGCCCGACTCGCACAGATACGCAGTATTTT,CASSPTRTDTQYF
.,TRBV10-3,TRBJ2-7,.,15,TGTGCCAGCGGCGCGGGAATAGCAGATAACTACGAGCAGTACTTC,CASGAGIADNYEQYF
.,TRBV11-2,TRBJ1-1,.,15,TGTGCCAGCAGCTTTATGGGGGTTGGGAACACTGAAGCTTTCTTT,CASSFMGVGNTEAFF
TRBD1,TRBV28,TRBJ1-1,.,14,TGTGCCAGCACCCCCAGGGGGCTGAACACTGAAGCTTTCTTT,CASTPRGLNTEAFF
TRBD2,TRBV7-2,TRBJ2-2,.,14,TGTGCCAGCAGAAGGTGGGAGGGCACCGGGGAGCTGTTTTTT,CASRRWEGTGELFF
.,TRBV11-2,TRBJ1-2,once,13,TGTGCCAGCGGAATTGCCCCAGGGAATGGCTACACCTTC,CASGIAPGNGYTF
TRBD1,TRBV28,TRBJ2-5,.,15,TGTGCCAGCAGTCCCGGGACAGGGGTACAAGAGACCCAGTACTTC,CASSPGTGVQETQYF
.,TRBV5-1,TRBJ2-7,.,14,TGCGCCAGCAGCTCGGACAAACTATCCTACGAGCAGTACTTC,CASSSDKLSYEQYF
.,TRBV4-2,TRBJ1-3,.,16,TGTGCCAGCAGCCAAGATGGAGGGGGGCCTGGAAACACCATATATTTT,CASSQDGGGPGNTIYF
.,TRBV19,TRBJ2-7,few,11,TGTGCCAGTAGTTGGGGGGCCGAGCAGTACTTC,CASSWGAEQYF
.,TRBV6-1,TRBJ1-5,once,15,TGTGCCAGCAGTGAAGGGACAGTATCGGGTCAGCCCCAGCATTTT,CASSEGTVSGQPQHF
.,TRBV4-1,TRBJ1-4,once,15,TGCGCCAGCAGCCTAATGACAGGTGATGGTGAAAAACTGTTTTTT,CASSLMTGDGEKLFF
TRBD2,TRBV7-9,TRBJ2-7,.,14,TGTGCCAGCAGCGCCGGGGCGGGGGCCTACGAGCAGTACTTC,CASSAGAGAYEQYF
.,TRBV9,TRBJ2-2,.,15,TGTGCCAGCAGCGTAGTAACAGGGAACACCGGGGAGCTGTTTTTT,CASSVVTGNTGELFF
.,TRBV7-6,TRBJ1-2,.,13,TGTGCCAGCAGCCTCCGGGACTACTATGGCTACACCTTC,CASSLRDYYGYTF
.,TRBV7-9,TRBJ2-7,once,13,TGTGCCAGCAGCTTGGCGGTTCCCTACGAGCAGTACTTC,CASSLAVPYEQYF
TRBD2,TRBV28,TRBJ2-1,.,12,TGTGCCAGCCTAGCGGGGCGAAATGAGCAGTTCTTC,CASLAGRNEQFF
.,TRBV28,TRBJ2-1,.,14,TGTGCCAGCAGTCCAGCCGACAGGGACTATGAGCAGTTCTTC,CASSPADRDYEQFF
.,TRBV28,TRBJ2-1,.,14,TGTGCCAGCAGTTTTCGGGGGAACTACAATGAGCAGTTCTTC,CASSFRGNYNEQFF
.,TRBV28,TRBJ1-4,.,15,TGTGCCAGCAGTCTCGAGGGGTCAACTAATGAAAAACTGTTTTTT,CASSLEGSTNEKLFF
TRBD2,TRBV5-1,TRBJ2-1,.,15,TGCGCCAGCAGCTTGGGGCAAGCGGGGAACAATGAGCAGTTCTTC,CASSLGQAGNNEQFF
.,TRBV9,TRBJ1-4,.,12,TGTGCCAGCAGCGAGGACGGGAAAAAACTGTTTTTT,CASSEDGKKLFF
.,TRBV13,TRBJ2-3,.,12,TGTGCCAGCAGCTTAGCCACAGATACGCAGTATTTT,CASSLATDTQYF
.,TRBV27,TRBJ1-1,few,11,TGTGCCAGCAGTTTAGGCACTGAAGCTTTCTTT,CASSLGTEAFF
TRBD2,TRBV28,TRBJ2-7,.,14,TGTGCCAGCAGGGAACTAGCGGGAGGCTACGAGCAGTACTTC,CASRELAGGYEQYF
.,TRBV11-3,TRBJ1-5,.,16,TGTGCCAGCAGCCCCGGCGCCAGCCTTAGCAATCAGCCCCAGCATTTT,CASSPGASLSNQPQHF
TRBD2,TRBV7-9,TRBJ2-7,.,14,TGTGCCAGCACCCTAGGCGGGGGGACCTACGAGCAGTACTTC,CASTLGGGTYEQYF
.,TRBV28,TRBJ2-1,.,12,TGTGCCAGCAGTCCACAAGGGGACATGGAGTTCTTC,CASSPQGDMEFF